What follows describes a single TCR beta chain. Its antigen is not yet known. The time point label here, explained by the study, means: chronic-phase CML before TKI therapy (screening/day 1). The patient cohort comprised more than 15 CML patients, with matched post-remission samples retrieved for a subset of them. Libraries were built with bulk RNA-seq. The TruSeq Stranded RNA sample prep kit was used to generate libraries of poly-A-enriched mRNA from an input of approximately 0.9 ug total RNA. Each sample was sequenced in triplicate using paired-end sequencing on a HiSeq 2500. RNA-seq read length was 125 nucleotides per mate. Per the original workflow: Reads were trimmed and aligned to hg38 using STAR v2.7, and quality control was performed with FASTQC, RSeQC and multiqc. Salmon 0.14.1 was used to quantify gene expression levels as transcripts per million (TPM). The results of principal component analysis suggested that neither trial, library batch, sequencing batch, treatment regimen nor sex drove the transcriptomic profiles. Based on TCRdb reprocessing of the reads, there is one entry per CDR3 protein sequence, and DNA is missing. Clone size and V and J calls follow TCRdb, not the original study. The sample table contains under 800 distinct CDR3 sequences; only one count was recorded for about 97% of them. The ten largest clones take up 3.5% of the sample.

The data are from a study of alternative splicing in chronic myeloid leukemia remission (dated by TCRdb to the early 2020s). About the full investigation: Peripheral blood from chronic-phase CML patients at diagnosis and remission was profiled by RNA sequencing and compared with healthy donors. The RESIST (imatinib), ENESTxtnd (nilotinib) and PINNACLE (nilotinib plus pegylated interferon) trials supplied about 9 diagnostic specimens along with matched remission specimens. Nine CML samples, seven diagnostic and two matched remission, came from the French Persistem study. Trizol was used to extract total RNA from peripheral blood mononuclear cells of the diagnosis, remission and control samples. Female/male counts were 11/5 for diagnosis samples, 8/3 for remission samples and 2/4 for controls. The median age was approximately 54 years at diagnosis, 56 to 70 at remission and approximately 38 for the healthy controls. Trial diagnostic specimens were total leukocytes from peripheral blood collected in EDTA.

Findings and caveats that apply to the study as a whole: At remission, blood cell composition had been reconfigured so that it resembled normal controls enriched in lymphoid cells. Blood cell composition differed strongly by timepoint, shifting from myeloid progenitor enrichment at diagnosis to mature lymphoid enrichment at remission.

Looking up the germline V gene yields CDR1 MNHNS and CDR2 SASEGT. From the cysteine through the phenylalanine, the CDR3 covers 12 amino acids. DNA for this receptor is not on file. The starting material was PBMCs or total blood leukocytes (not recorded which), obtained at diagnosis. This receptor was taken from an adult with chronic myeloid leukemia. The sequence links TRBV6-1 to TRBJ2-3. The encoded CDR3 is CASSEGRNTQYF.